Each of the 27 T cell receptor beta chains below was sequenced from the same sample in a study of T-cell reconstitution after alpha-beta-depleted transplantation in children. Preparation of the TCRbeta library was carried out with unique molecular identifiers. TCRdb re-called the PCR reads through MiXCR, storing one row per CDR3 protein. The sample consists of 700,000 to 850,000 distinct CDR3 sequences, around 17% of them appearing once. Sequences were derived from PBMCs, mostly from graft donor cells, sampled 360 days after TCRalphabeta/CD19-depleted stem cell transplant. The origin of the receptors is a male patient between 10 and 17 years old who had a stem cell transplant for acute lymphoblastic leukemia, so the T cells may come from the graft donor.

This clonotype came up a few times. CDR3 region: CASRPQRNTEAFF. CDR3 bases: TGTGCCAGCCGACCCCAGAGGAACACTGAAGCTTTCTTT. The chain is built from TRBV25-1 and TRBJ1-1, with no clear D. This CDR3 spans 13 amino acids. The V end was cut by 8 bases, the J end by 1 base, with 11 bases between. Germline V gene sequence: CDR1 MGHDK, CDR2 SYGVNS.

The chain employs TRBV5-1 and TRBJ1-4, with 7 positions matching TRBD1. CDR3 length equals 15 residues. Losses at the gene ends were 0 bases for V and 5 bases for J; bases not matched to a gene: 4. Germline V gene lookup returns CDR1 SGHRS and CDR2 YFSETQ. CDR3 loop: CASSLETGRNEKLFF. DNA of the CDR3: TGCGCCAGCAGCTTGGAGACAGGGAGGAATGAAAAACTGTTTTTT.

This clonotype was observed many times. The chain employs TRBV5-1 and TRBJ1-2; a possible D gene is TRBD1 (6 bases). Trimming stripped 2 bases from V and 6 bases from J, with 14 bases between. CDR3 length: 14 amino acids. The germline V gene encodes CDR1 SGHRS and CDR2 YFSETQ. The chain's CDR3 is CASSFQGTGDGYTF. The CDR3 bases are TGCGCCAGCAGCTTCCAGGGGACCGGGGATGGCTACACCTTC.

The chain carries TRBV25-1 and TRBJ2-3, with D possibly being TRBD2 (6 bases). This CDR3 is built from 17 residues. Germline-derived CDR1 and CDR2 are MGHDK and SYGVNS. The V end was cut by 1 base, the J end by 0 bases, with 14 bases between. The CDR3 loop is CASSESRGGGSTDTQYF. The CDR3 DNA follows: TGTGCCAGCAGTGAATCTAGGGGTGGGGGGAGCACAGATACGCAGTATTTT.

At least ten counts were recorded for this clonotype. This sequence joins TRBV6-6 and TRBJ2-1; D uncertain. V was shortened by 4 bases and J by 8 bases, with 12 bases between the two germline ends. Germline loops: CDR1 MNHNY, CDR2 SVGAGI (reference sequence). The CDR3 extends over 13 amino acids. The CDR3: CASSSQLHDEQFF. For the CDR3, the DNA is TGTGCCAGCAGTTCCCAACTTCACGATGAGCAGTTCTTC.

This clonotype showed up many times. The chain has TRBV5-1 and TRBJ2-7; D gene ambiguous. The ends were cut back, 0 bases at V and 3 bases at J, with 10 bases in the middle. The CDR3 has 14 residues. Germline lookup yields CDR1 SGHRS and CDR2 YFSETQ. As DNA, the CDR3 is TGCGCCAGCAGCTTGGATAGGAGATACTACGAGCAGTACTTC. Protein product: CASSLDRRYYEQYF.

This clonotype was picked up a small number of times. The CDR3 protein is CASSFEGAAETQYF. CDR3 sequence (DNA): TGCGCCAGCAGCTTCGAGGGGGCAGCCGAGACCCAGTACTTC. The V call is TRBV5-1, the J call TRBJ2-5, with 7 bases aligning to TRBD1. From germline, CDR1 is SGHRS and CDR2 YFSETQ. V dropped 2 bases and J dropped 5; count of bases not matched to a gene: 6. The CDR3 totals 14 residues.

This clonotype was observed many times. The rearrangement joins TRBV27 to TRBJ1-2; D might be TRBD1 (6 bases). The length of the CDR3 is 14 residues. Germline loops: CDR1 MNHEY, CDR2 SMNVEV (reference sequence). The germline V and J ends were trimmed by 3 bases and 4 bases, with 12 bases remaining between them. The CDR3 sequence is CASSFLQGGYGYTF. CDR3 nucleotide sequence: TGTGCCAGCAGTTTCTTACAGGGCGGCTATGGCTACACCTTC.

This clonotype came up a few times. The J gene is TRBJ2-1, the V gene TRBV9; perhaps TRBD2 as D (6 bases). The CDR3 loop spans 16 amino acids. The V end was cut by 2 bases, the J end by 6 bases, with 18 bases between. CDR1 SGDLS and CDR2 YYNGEE come from the germline V gene. CDR3 sequence: CASSVTGSDGGNEQFF. The CDR3 DNA sequence: TGTGCCAGCAGCGTTACAGGCAGTGACGGGGGCAATGAGCAGTTCTTC.

This clonotype was detected only a few times. The chain carries TRBV27 and TRBJ1-1; D might be TRBD1 (6 bases). The V end lost 2 bases, the J end lost 1 base, and 11 bases lay between the germline ends. Germline assignment: CDR1 MNHEY and CDR2 SMNVEV (reference sequence). The CDR3 spans 15 residues. CDR3 protein: CASSLGGWGNTEAFF. In DNA form, the CDR3 reads TGTGCCAGCAGTTTAGGGGGCTGGGGGAACACTGAAGCTTTCTTT.

Only a few counts were recorded for this clonotype. The chain joins TRBV6-2 or TRBV6-3 to TRBJ2-1, with 15 nucleotides matching TRBD2. The germline V gene has CDR1 MNHEY and CDR2 SVGEGT. J gave up 9 bases and V 6 bases, and 9 bases lay outside the gene matches. The CDR3 is 16 residues long. The CDR3 sequence: CASRALGLAGGSEQFF. Here the CDR3 DNA reads TGTGCCAGCAGGGCCTTGGGACTAGCGGGAGGATCTGAGCAGTTCTTC.

This clonotype has more than one count but fewer than ten. The chain employs TRBV27 and TRBJ2-1; D remains ambiguous. This CDR3 region has 17 residues. Germline V gene data show CDR1 as MNHEY and CDR2 as SMNVEV (reference sequence). V lost 6 bases and J lost 0, with 18 bases in between. The CDR3 DNA is TGTGCCAGCAGCCTTCCGAAGGGATTAAGCTCCTACAATGAGCAGTTCTTC. Translated: CASSLPKGLSSYNEQFF.

This clonotype was seen a few times. This chain joins TRBV5-1 and TRBJ2-7; unclear D gene. Germline CDR1 reads SGHRS; CDR2 reads YFSETQ. The CDR3 has 16 residues. Trimming removed 4 bases from V and 0 bases from J, with 17 bases in between. The CDR3 region is CASSLPKAFSSYEQYF. For the CDR3, the DNA is TGCGCCAGCAGCCTCCCAAAGGCTTTCAGCTCCTACGAGCAGTACTTC.

This clonotype was observed many times. The chain employs TRBV9 and TRBJ2-1, with D tentatively TRBD1 (6 bases). Trimming stripped 7 bases from V and 9 bases from J, with 14 bases between. Germline CDR1 and CDR2: SGDLS and YYNGEE. The CDR3 runs 12 residues. The CDR3, as DNA: TGTGCCAGCGGCAGGGACATCCCTGAGCAGTTCTTC. Residues: CASGRDIPEQFF.

This chain connects TRBV15 to TRBJ2-1; TRBD2 aligns across 8 bases. Germline V lookup: CDR1 LNHNV, CDR2 YYDKDF (reference sequence). The CDR3 covers 16 residues. Losses at the gene ends were 3 bases for V and 6 bases for J; bases not matched to a gene: 10. CDR3 DNA: TGTGCCACCAGCAGCCTAGAAGCGGGAGCGGCCAATGAGCAGTTCTTC. It yields the protein CATSSLEAGAANEQFF.

This clonotype was picked up a small number of times. The chain employs TRBV6-5 and TRBJ2-3; 9 bases agree with TRBD2. The CDR3 consists of 16 residues. The germline CDR1 and CDR2 sequences are MNHEY and SVGAGI. The trim removed 2 bases at V and 6 bases at J, leaving 9 bases unmatched. The CDR3 is CASSYDPSGRYDTQYF. In DNA, the CDR3 is TGTGCCAGCAGTTACGATCCAAGCGGGAGGTACGATACGCAGTATTTT.

The V and J genes are TRBV28 and TRBJ1-6, with 9 bases that match TRBD1. CDR3 length: 15 amino acids. Germline V CDR1 and CDR2: MDHEN, SYDVKM. Trimming took 6 bases from V and 8 from J; bases not matched to a gene: 8. The CDR3: CASSSRTGAYSPLHF. CDR3 coding DNA: TGTGCCAGCAGCTCTAGGACAGGGGCGTATTCACCCCTCCACTTT.

In this sample, this clonotype turned up many times. The genes are TRBV29-1 and TRBJ2-4; D assignment may be TRBD1 or TRBD2 (5 bases each). Germline CDR1 is SQVTM and CDR2 is ANQGSEA. Trimming removed 4 bases from V and 5 bases from J, with 9 bases in between. The CDR3 loop spans 12 amino acids. DNA for the CDR3: TGCAGCGTTGGTGAGGGGCAAAACATTCAGTACTTC. This encodes CSVGEGQNIQYF.

This chain joins TRBV13 and TRBJ2-5; D uncertain. The ends were cut back, 6 bases at V and 4 bases at J, with 6 bases in the middle. The CDR3 is made up of 11 amino acids. Germline-derived CDR1 and CDR2 are PRHDT and FYEKMQ (reference sequence). For the CDR3, the DNA is TGTGCCAGCAGATCTACAGAGACCCAGTACTTC. It encodes CASRSTETQYF.

The gene calls are TRBV7-3 and TRBJ2-2; D gene uncertain. Trimming removed 5 bases at V and 7 bases at J, with 8 bases between. Germline CDR1 reads SGHTA; CDR2 reads FQGTGA. The CDR3 loop spans 12 amino acids. CDR3 sequence (DNA): TGTGCCAGCAGCACGTACGGCGGGGAGCTGTTTTTT. Encoded protein: CASSTYGGELFF. Based on the CDR3 plus reference TRBV7-3 and TRBJ2-2, the full variable domain is GAGVSQTPSNKVTEKGKYVELRCDPISGHTALYWYRQSLGQGPEFLIYFQGTGAADDSGLPNDRFFAVRPEGSVSTLKIQRTERGDSAVYLCASSTYGGELFFGEGSRLTVL.

This clonotype occurred a few times. The chain joins TRBV27 to TRBJ2-1; 9 positions agree with TRBD2. The V gene end was trimmed by 5 bases and the J gene end by 0 bases; junction bases not matched to a gene: 8. The CDR3 has 17 amino acids. Per the germline V gene, CDR1 is MNHEY and CDR2 is SMNVEV (reference sequence). Written as DNA, the CDR3 is TGTGCCAGCAGTGCGCTACTAGCGGGCTACTCCTACAATGAGCAGTTCTTC. It encodes CASSALLAGYSYNEQFF.

This clonotype was observed a few times. The V and J genes are TRBV9 and TRBJ2-7, with 10 bases that match TRBD2. Germline CDR1 reads SGDLS; CDR2 reads YYNGEE. The CDR3 has 16 residues. Trimming removed 0 bases from V and 4 bases from J; junction bases left unmatched: 7. In DNA form, the CDR3 reads TGTGCCAGCAGCGTAGCAGCGGGAGGGGAGACTTACGAGCAGTACTTC. Amino acid sequence: CASSVAAGGETYEQYF.

This clonotype was seen a few times. J is TRBJ2-7 and V is TRBV5-6, with D unclear. Deletions cut 2 bases from V and 2 bases from J, with 14 bases between. The CDR3 totals 15 residues. The germline V gene has CDR1 SGHDT and CDR2 YYEEEE. For the CDR3, the DNA is TGTGCCAGCAGCTTATTGGACGGAACTCCCTACGAGCAGTACTTC. This gives the protein CASSLLDGTPYEQYF.

The V call is TRBV11-2, the J call TRBJ2-7; 10 bases are a match to TRBD2. Per germline, CDR1 SGHAT and CDR2 FQNNGV. This CDR3 is 15 amino acids long. V gave up 3 bases and J gave up 5 bases; unmatched junction bases: 7. The CDR3 DNA reads TGTGCCAGCAGCTTCAGTCTAGCGGGAGAACACGAGCAGTACTTC. The encoded protein is CASSFSLAGEHEQYF.

This clonotype was counted many times. J is TRBJ2-1 and V is TRBV15, with a tentative D call TRBD2 (5 bases). Germline values: CDR1 LNHNV, CDR2 YYDKDF (reference sequence). The CDR3 runs 15 residues. With 1 base removed from V and 5 bases from J, the gap between germline ends came to 12 bases. The CDR3, as DNA: TGTGCCACCAGCAGAGGGCTAGCTTGGGACAATGAGCAGTTCTTC. Translating gives CATSRGLAWDNEQFF.

Written as DNA, the CDR3 is TGTGCCAGCAGCGTAGATACGGGTGGCACAGATACGCAGTATTTT. This translates into CASSVDTGGTDTQYF. The rearrangement links TRBV9 to TRBJ2-3; D unclear. The CDR3 is 15 amino acids. Deletions cut 0 bases from V and 1 base from J, with 9 bases between. Per germline, CDR1 SGDLS and CDR2 YYNGEE.

In its sample, this clonotype was seen a few times. The chain recombines TRBV5-6 with TRBJ2-5, with 10 bases that match TRBD2. V shed 1 base and J 4 bases; nucleotides not matched to a gene: 7. The CDR3 spans 16 residues. Per the germline V gene, CDR1 is SGHDT and CDR2 is YYEEEE. CDR3 residues: CASSLRRLAGGETQYF. The CDR3 coding sequence is TGTGCCAGCAGCTTGAGGAGACTAGCGGGTGGAGAGACCCAGTACTTC.